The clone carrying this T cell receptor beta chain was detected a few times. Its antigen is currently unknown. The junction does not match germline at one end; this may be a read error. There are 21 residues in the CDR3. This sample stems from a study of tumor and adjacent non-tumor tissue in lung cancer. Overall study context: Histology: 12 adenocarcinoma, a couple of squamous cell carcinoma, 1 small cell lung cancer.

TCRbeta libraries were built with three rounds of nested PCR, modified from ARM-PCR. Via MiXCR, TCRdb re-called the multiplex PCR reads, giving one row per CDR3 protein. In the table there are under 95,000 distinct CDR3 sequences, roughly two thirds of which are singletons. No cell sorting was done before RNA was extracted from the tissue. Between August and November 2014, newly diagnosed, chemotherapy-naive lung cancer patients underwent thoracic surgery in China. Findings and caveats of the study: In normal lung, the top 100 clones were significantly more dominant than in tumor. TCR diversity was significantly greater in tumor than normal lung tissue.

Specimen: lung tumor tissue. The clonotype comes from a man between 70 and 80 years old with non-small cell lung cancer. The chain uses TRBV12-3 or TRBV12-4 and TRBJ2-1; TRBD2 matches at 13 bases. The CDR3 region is CTSSFPHGSGPTSGGLLERFF. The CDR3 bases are TGTACCAGCAGCTTTCCCCACGGGTCGGGCCCGACTAGCGGGGGGCTTCTTGAGCGGTTCTTC.